One and the same sample provided the 23 T cell receptor beta chains below, sequenced in a study of CD8 T cells in Susac syndrome. It was with random hexamers that roughly 0.45 to 1 ug RNA was reverse transcribed. One entry per CDR3 protein, called by TCRdb with MiXCR from the immunoSEQ multiplex PCR reads. The table lists roughly 190,000 distinct CDR3 sequences, 90% to 95% of them singletons. Sequencing was done on a sample of CD4+ T cells from PBMCs. These receptors originate from a human donor with Susac syndrome.

V gene TRBV2 combines with J gene TRBJ2-3; D is ambiguous. Trimming stripped 4 bases from V and 1 base from J, with 6 bases between. This CDR3 spans 13 amino acids. Germline V gene lookup returns CDR1 SNHLY and CDR2 FYNNEI. CDR3 DNA: TGTGCCAGCAGTGCTTTAGGCACAGATACGCAGTATTTT. This encodes CASSALGTDTQYF.

The chain recombines TRBV10-2 with TRBJ2-1; 8 positions agree with TRBD2. V lost 3 bases, J lost 4 bases, and 5 bases stayed unmatched. The germline V gene encodes CDR1 WSHSY and CDR2 SAAADI. CDR3 length: 15 amino acids. DNA of the CDR3: TGCGCCAGCAGTGACGCGGGAGGCCCATACAATGAGCAGTTCTTC. Amino acids: CASSDAGGPYNEQFF.

This clonotype has just a few counts. V is TRBV5-1 and J is TRBJ1-1; no clear D. The germline CDR1 and CDR2 sequences are SGHRS and YFSETQ. This CDR3 region has 14 residues. The V end was cut by 2 bases, the J end by 1 base, with 9 bases between. CDR3 in amino acids: CASSLLEGNTEAFF. CDR3 nucleotide sequence: TGCGCCAGCAGCTTACTGGAGGGGAACACTGAAGCTTTCTTT.

V and J are TRBV4-1 and TRBJ1-4, with 7 bases aligning to TRBD1. J lost 8 bases, V lost 4 bases, and 7 bases had no gene match. This CDR3 has 14 amino acids. Germline V CDR1 and CDR2: MGHRA, YSYEKL. CDR3 coding DNA: TGCGCCAGCAGCCTGACAGGGATTGAAGAAAAACTGTTTTTT. It yields the protein CASSLTGIEEKLFF.

The V call is TRBV19, the J call TRBJ2-1; 12 nucleotides line up with TRBD2. Germline V gives CDR1 LNHDA, CDR2 SQIVND (reference sequence). The CDR3 is made up of 14 amino acids. V lost 6 bases, J lost 3 bases, and 0 bases stayed unmatched. CDR3 bases: TGTGCCAGTAGGACTAGCGGGAGCTACAATGAGCAGTTCTTC. Protein: CASRTSGSYNEQFF.

The chain employs TRBV20-1 and TRBJ2-3; D is perhaps TRBD1 (6 bases). CDR3 length: 15 residues. Germline V CDR1 and CDR2: DFQATT, SNEGSKA (reference sequence). Trimming stripped 4 bases from V and 2 bases from J, with 16 bases between. The CDR3 sequence: CSATAVVGATDTQYF. The CDR3 nucleotides read TGCAGTGCTACTGCCGTCGTGGGGGCCACAGATACGCAGTATTTT.

CDR3 protein: CASSALRQRSGQFF. CDR3 DNA: TGCGCCAGCAGCGCTCTCCGACAAAGGTCTGGGCAGTTCTTC. This chain connects TRBV5-1 to TRBJ2-1; D uncertain. The CDR3 totals 14 residues. V was pared by 4 bases and J by 12 bases, with 20 bases between. Germline CDR1 reads SGHRS; CDR2 reads YFSETQ. Filled out from reference TRBV5-1 and TRBJ2-1, the complete variable domain reads KAGVTQTPRYLIKTRGQQVTLSCSPISGHRSVSWYQQTPGQGLQFLFEYFSETQRNKGNFPGRFSGRQFSNSRSEMNVSTLELGDSALYLCASSALRQRSGQFFGPGTRLTVL.

This clonotype was found once. The chain has TRBV15 and TRBJ1-5, with 9 bases aligning to TRBD1. The CDR3 loop spans 14 amino acids. Trimming removed 1 base from V and 6 bases from J; junction bases left unmatched: 1. In germline, CDR1 is LNHNV, CDR2 YYDKDF (reference sequence). The CDR3 spells CATSRGTGVQPQHF. DNA for the CDR3: TGTGCCACCAGCAGAGGGACAGGGGTTCAGCCCCAGCATTTT.

The CDR3 protein is CASSIAQGGAHGYTF. The CDR3 coding sequence is TGTGCCAGCAGTATCGCTCAAGGGGGCGCGCATGGCTACACCTTC. The chain combines TRBV5-4 with TRBJ1-2, with TRBD1 matching over 7 bases. From germline, CDR1 is SGHNT and CDR2 YYREEE (reference sequence). The V segment lost 5 bases and the J segment 6 bases; nucleotides outside the gene matches: 13. This CDR3 contains 15 residues.

The V and J genes are TRBV19 and TRBJ1-5, with D possibly matching TRBD1 (5 bases). Germline V CDR1 and CDR2: LNHDA, SQIVND (reference sequence). V was trimmed by 4 bases and J by 0 bases, leaving 10 bases between them. The CDR3 has 15 residues. The CDR3 is CASSTGLYSNQPQHF. The CDR3 DNA sequence: TGTGCCAGTAGTACGGGACTCTATAGCAATCAGCCCCAGCATTTT.

The chain recombines TRBV7-9 with TRBJ1-2; 7 nucleotides align to TRBD1. Germline V CDR1 and CDR2: SEHNR, FQNEAQ (reference sequence). The V segment lost 5 bases and the J segment 3 bases; nucleotides outside the gene matches: 6. The CDR3 loop spans 14 amino acids. CDR3 in DNA: TGTGCCAGCAGCACAGGGGTTACCCACTATGGCTACACCTTC. Its protein is CASSTGVTHYGYTF.

This clonotype is a singleton in its sample. This rearrangement joins TRBV5-4 to TRBJ1-2; the D gene is possibly TRBD1 (5 bases). This CDR3 is built from 16 residues. Germline assignment: CDR1 SGHNT and CDR2 YYREEE (reference sequence). The germline V and J ends were trimmed by 2 bases and 0 bases, with 14 bases remaining between them. CDR3 DNA: TGTGCCAGCAGCTTAGAGGGGCGCATTACTAACTATGGCTACACCTTC. Its translation: CASSLEGRITNYGYTF.

The rearrangement uses TRBV30 and TRBJ1-1; no definite D call. Germline V CDR1 and CDR2: GTSNPN, SVGIG (reference sequence). V was pared by 4 bases and J by 4 bases, with 7 bases between. The CDR3 covers 11 residues. CDR3 nucleotides: TGTGCCTGGATGCGGGGCACTGAAGCTTTCTTT. This codes for CAWMRGTEAFF.

The chain uses TRBV24-1 and TRBJ2-3; no clear D. Germline CDR1 is KGHDR and CDR2 is SFDVKD. V lost 7 bases and J 5 bases, leaving 12 bases between the germline ends. This CDR3 region has 13 residues. In DNA form, the CDR3 reads TGTGCCACCAGCGATCCGTCAGGAGATACGCAGTATTTT. Translated: CATSDPSGDTQYF.

The rearrangement uses TRBV5-1 and TRBJ2-1, with 10 nucleotides matching TRBD2. This CDR3 contains 15 residues. V trimming: 1 base; J trimming: 5 bases; junction bases outside the gene matches: 3. Per the germline V gene, CDR1 is SGHRS and CDR2 is YFSETQ. The CDR3 nucleotides read TGCGCCAGCAGCTTGTTAGCGGGGGGTCACAATGAGCAGTTCTTC. Protein product: CASSLLAGGHNEQFF. Drawing the rest from reference TRBV5-1 and TRBJ2-1, the complete variable domain is KAGVTQTPRYLIKTRGQQVTLSCSPISGHRSVSWYQQTPGQGLQFLFEYFSETQRNKGNFPGRFSGRQFSNSRSEMNVSTLELGDSALYLCASSLLAGGHNEQFFGPGTRLTVL.

The J gene is TRBJ2-5, the V gene TRBV20-1; D uncertain. V lost 3 bases, J lost 0 bases, and 11 bases lay in between. Germline CDR1 is DFQATT and CDR2 is SNEGSKA (reference sequence). The CDR3 extends over 14 amino acids. The DNA for the CDR3 is TGCAGTGCTAGGGGCAGCACCTACCAAGAGACCCAGTACTTC. This gives the protein CSARGSTYQETQYF.

This chain links TRBV20-1 with TRBJ1-5, with D possibly matching TRBD1 (5 bases). V shed 3 bases and J shed 7 bases, with 22 bases lying between them. The length of the CDR3 is 16 residues. Germline CDR1 is DFQATT and CDR2 is SNEGSKA (reference sequence). In DNA form, the CDR3 reads TGCAGTGCTAGGTCAATGGGACTCCAAAACGGCCAGCCCCAGCATTTT. As protein: CSARSMGLQNGQPQHF.

V usage is TRBV4-1 and J usage is TRBJ2-5, with TRBD2 matching 7 bases. Germline CDR1 reads MGHRA; CDR2 reads YSYEKL. V was pared by 1 base and J by 1 base, with 3 bases of the junction left unmatched. CDR3 length: 15 residues. The CDR3 sequence: CASSQGGGSQETQYF. The CDR3 DNA follows: TGCGCCAGCAGCCAAGGGGGGGGGTCCCAAGAGACCCAGTACTTC.

This clonotype was recorded once. The V gene is TRBV7-2, the J gene TRBJ2-1; the match to TRBD2 covers 11 bases. V dropped 2 bases and J dropped 10; count of bases not matched to a gene: 7. Germline lookup yields CDR1 SGHTA and CDR2 FQGNSA. The CDR3 loop spans 15 amino acids. CDR3 in DNA: TGTGCCAGCAGCTTAAGGGTAGCGGGAGGGCCGGAGCAGTTCTTC. Translated, it gives CASSLRVAGGPEQFF.

This clonotype was seen only a few times. The chain links TRBV7-2 to TRBJ2-7; tentative D call: TRBD2 (7 bases). CDR1 and CDR2 (germline): SGHTA, FQGNSA. The ends were cut back, 4 bases at V and 6 bases at J, with 13 bases in the middle. CDR3 length: 13 residues. This chain's CDR3 is CASSWRRGREQYF. The CDR3 coding sequence is TGTGCCAGCAGCTGGAGGCGGGGGCGCGAGCAGTACTTC.

This chain uses TRBV11-2 with TRBJ2-1; 7 bases align to TRBD2. This CDR3 spans 15 amino acids. CDR1 is SGHAT and CDR2 is FQNNGV in the germline V gene. J gave up 4 bases and V 5 bases, and 8 bases lay outside the gene matches. CDR3 nucleotides: TGTGCCAGCAGCGCCAGTGGGGGAGGGTACAATGAGCAGTTCTTC. This gives the protein CASSASGGGYNEQFF.

The chain carries TRBV11-2 and TRBJ1-5; D is uncertain. The CDR3 extends over 13 amino acids. V was trimmed by 5 bases and J by 4 bases, leaving 9 bases between them. Germline lookup yields CDR1 SGHAT and CDR2 FQNNGV. Written as DNA, the CDR3 is TGTGCCAGCAGCCCCAACATGAATCAGCCCCAGCATTTT. It specifies CASSPNMNQPQHF.

CDR3 in DNA: TGTGCCAGCTCACCCTATGCCACAGATACGCAGTATTTT. This gives the protein CASSPYATDTQYF. The chain couples TRBV18 to TRBJ2-3, with D unclear. From germline, CDR1 is KGHSH and CDR2 LQKENI. The CDR3 extends over 13 amino acids. Trimming pared 3 bases from V and 2 bases from J, leaving 6 bases between.